The clone carrying this TCR beta chain has a count of ten or more. Its specificity is unknown. The read finishes 3 residues shy of the CDR3 end, and the germline J gene is used to complete it. The data were obtained in a study of T cell clonality in common variable immunodeficiency. Heparinized whole blood, 5 to 8 ml, came from each donor. Produced via immunoSEQ multiplex PCR; TCRdb's table is partial and in-frame only. The sample yields 40,000 to 45,000 clones, without any singletons. General study results and limits: The cause of increased CVID clonality remains unclear without subpopulation sequencing. CVID subjects shared fewer TCRbeta clones than healthy controls did.

The CDR3 has 15 amino acids. Germline loops: CDR1 MNHEY, CDR2 SVGEGT. V lost 2 bases and J lost 3; bases outside the gene matches: 4. The sequencing input was peripheral blood mononuclear cells. This receptor was obtained from a person aged 18-69 years in good health. V usage is TRBV6-2 or TRBV6-3 and J usage is TRBJ2-3, with TRBD1 matching over 8 bases. The covered CDR3 bases are TGTGCCAGCAGTTACCGGACAGGGCGAACAGATACG. The encoded protein is CASSYRTGRTDT. The entire CDR3 is CASSYRTGRTDTQYF.